This T cell receptor beta chain was obtained from a study of shared clonotypes between healthy human individuals. Across the whole study: A donor's plate count was three for CD4 naive and three for CD4 memory; CD8 naive had two and CD8 memory one. General study points: Rarefaction revealed incomplete sorted-subset sequencing despite large depth. How much donors shared clonotypes was expected to be affected by sequencing depth. Limitation of the genetic and exposure-history diversity represented came from the few donors.

On this clone itself: What it binds is unknown.

Deletions cut 5 bases from V and 7 bases from J, with 14 bases between. Germline V gene sequence: CDR1 SGHTA, CDR2 FQGTGA. There are 14 residues in the CDR3. Assay used: immunoSEQ multiplex PCR; TCRdb lists only in-frame clones, some missing. The sample gives 2 million to 2.5 million clones, about 90% of which show up once; around 0.4% is in the top ten. The sequenced material came from naive CD4+ T cells from PBMCs. The subset here: CD45RA+ positively selected. The rearrangement joins TRBV7-3 to TRBJ1-4; unclear D gene. The source is a man aged 18 to 35 in good health. Some clones in this sample may be carry-over from other donors' samples. CDR3 nucleotides: TGTGCCAGCAGCCACGCCGGACGGCCTGAAAAACTGTTTTTT. Encoded protein: CASSHAGRPEKLFF. The full variable domain, with the rest looked up from reference TRBV7-3 and TRBJ1-4, is GAGVSQTPSNKVTEKGKYVELRCDPISGHTALYWYRQSLGQGPEFLIYFQGTGAADDSGLPNDRFFAVRPEGSVSTLKIQRTERGDSAVYLCASSHAGRPEKLFFGSGTQLSVL.